Listed below are T cell receptor beta chains from one sample, sequenced in a study of T-cell reconstitution after alpha-beta-depleted transplantation in children. TCRdb re-derived calls from the PCR reads in MiXCR, one entry per CDR3 protein. The sample lists hundreds of thousands of distinct CDR3 sequences, roughly 17% occurring once. Here the sequenced sample was PBMCs, mostly from graft donor cells, taken 360 days after TCRalphabeta/CD19-depleted stem cell transplant. The receptors originated from a boy under two years old who had a stem cell transplant for Wiskott-Aldrich syndrome, so the T cells may come from the graft donor. The CDR3 runs from the conserved cysteine through the conserved F or W. Each record gives: J gene, V gene, D gene, clone size, CDR3 protein, CDR3 DNA. D genes are given only for firm matches. Rows may omit the clone size; those that give it use once, few, many or a size class.

j_call: TRBJ2-2; v_call: TRBV4-2; d_call: TRBD2; clone_size: few; cdr3_aa: CASSQDGGTSKGRELFF; cdr3_nt: TGTGCCAGCAGCCAAGATGGCGGGACTAGTAAAGGTCGGGAGCTGTTTTTT
j_call: TRBJ1-1; v_call: TRBV27; d_call: .; clone_size: .; cdr3_aa: CASISLNTEAFF; cdr3_nt: TGTGCCAGCATATCACTGAACACTGAAGCTTTCTTT
j_call: TRBJ1-6; v_call: TRBV4-2; d_call: TRBD1; clone_size: .; cdr3_aa: CASSERGRKISPLHF; cdr3_nt: TGTGCCAGCAGCGAAAGGGGGCGCAAAATTTCACCCCTCCACTTT
j_call: TRBJ2-7; v_call: TRBV7-9; d_call: TRBD1; clone_size: few; cdr3_aa: CASSLIQGDFYEQYF; cdr3_nt: TGTGCCAGCAGCTTAATCCAGGGGGATTTCTACGAGCAGTACTTC
j_call: TRBJ1-5; v_call: TRBV24-1; d_call: .; clone_size: .; cdr3_aa: CATSGREGGSNQPQHF; cdr3_nt: TGTGCCACCAGCGGACGAGAAGGAGGCAGCAATCAGCCCCAGCATTTT
j_call: TRBJ2-2; v_call: TRBV29-1; d_call: .; clone_size: few; cdr3_aa: CSVRYRVNTGELFF; cdr3_nt: TGCAGCGTCCGCTACAGGGTAAACACCGGGGAGCTGTTTTTT
j_call: TRBJ2-1; v_call: TRBV4-3; d_call: TRBD2; clone_size: .; cdr3_aa: CASSQLAGGRSYNEQFF; cdr3_nt: TGCGCCAGCAGCCAATTAGCGGGAGGAAGGTCCTACAATGAGCAGTTCTTC
j_call: TRBJ1-4; v_call: TRBV4-1; d_call: TRBD1; clone_size: .; cdr3_aa: CASSQWRQGKLFF; cdr3_nt: TGCGCCAGCAGCCAATGGAGACAGGGAAAACTGTTTTTT
j_call: TRBJ2-2; v_call: TRBV4-1; d_call: .; clone_size: few; cdr3_aa: CASSQVVGVTGELFF; cdr3_nt: TGCGCCAGCAGCCAAGTGGTCGGAGTCACCGGGGAGCTGTTTTTT
j_call: TRBJ1-6; v_call: TRBV12-3/TRBV12-4; d_call: .; clone_size: few; cdr3_aa: CASSLGRGPNSPLHF; cdr3_nt: TGTGCCAGCAGTTTAGGCAGGGGTCCCAATTCACCCCTCCACTTT
j_call: TRBJ2-1; v_call: TRBV4-2; d_call: .; clone_size: few; cdr3_aa: CASSQDLQGPNNEQFF; cdr3_nt: TGTGCCAGCAGCCAAGATTTGCAGGGACCCAACAATGAGCAGTTCTTC
j_call: TRBJ2-3; v_call: TRBV10-1; d_call: TRBD2; clone_size: few; cdr3_aa: CASSEGEGSGGRSTDTQYF; cdr3_nt: TGCGCCAGCAGTGAGGGGGAAGGTAGCGGGGGCCGGAGCACAGATACGCAGTATTTT
j_call: TRBJ1-1; v_call: TRBV2; d_call: .; clone_size: few; cdr3_aa: CASSEVSLGTTNTEAFF; cdr3_nt: TGTGCCAGCAGTGAAGTTTCGCTTGGGACGACGAACACTGAAGCTTTCTTT
j_call: TRBJ2-1; v_call: TRBV12-3/TRBV12-4; d_call: .; clone_size: .; cdr3_aa: CASSFETGRNNEQFF; cdr3_nt: TGTGCCAGCAGTTTTGAGACGGGCCGGAACAATGAGCAGTTCTTC
j_call: TRBJ2-3; v_call: TRBV5-1; d_call: .; clone_size: few; cdr3_aa: CASSFGASDTQYF; cdr3_nt: TGCGCCAGCAGCTTTGGCGCGTCCGATACGCAGTATTTT
j_call: TRBJ2-1; v_call: TRBV6-1; d_call: TRBD2; clone_size: .; cdr3_aa: CASGKLALTYNEQFF; cdr3_nt: TGTGCCAGCGGAAAACTAGCGCTCACCTACAATGAGCAGTTCTTC
j_call: TRBJ2-5; v_call: TRBV6-5; d_call: .; clone_size: .; cdr3_aa: CASSSSAGIETQYF; cdr3_nt: TGTGCCAGCAGTTCCAGCGCGGGGATTGAGACCCAGTACTTC
j_call: TRBJ2-7; v_call: TRBV29-1; d_call: .; clone_size: .; cdr3_aa: CSVLLREAEQYF; cdr3_nt: TGCAGTGTTCTGCTTAGGGAGGCCGAGCAGTACTTC
j_call: TRBJ1-2; v_call: TRBV6-1; d_call: .; clone_size: .; cdr3_aa: CASSPGHFSNYGYTF; cdr3_nt: TGTGCCAGCAGTCCTGGACACTTTTCTAACTATGGCTACACCTTC
j_call: TRBJ2-1; v_call: TRBV5-1; d_call: .; clone_size: .; cdr3_aa: CASSPGRDSYNEQFF; cdr3_nt: TGCGCCAGCAGCCCCGGACGGGATTCCTACAATGAGCAGTTCTTC
j_call: TRBJ2-1; v_call: TRBV4-3; d_call: TRBD2; clone_size: many; cdr3_aa: CASSQEGRAYNEQFF; cdr3_nt: TGCGCCAGCAGCCAAGAGGGGAGGGCCTACAATGAGCAGTTCTTC
j_call: TRBJ2-7; v_call: TRBV28; d_call: TRBD1; clone_size: few; cdr3_aa: CASSSDRAYEQYF; cdr3_nt: TGTGCCAGCAGTTCGGACAGGGCCTACGAGCAGTACTTC
j_call: TRBJ2-2; v_call: TRBV5-1; d_call: .; clone_size: .; cdr3_aa: CASSFKGPIPGGFTGELFF; cdr3_nt: TGCGCCAGCAGCTTTAAAGGCCCCATCCCAGGAGGATTCACCGGGGAGCTGTTTTTT
j_call: TRBJ1-5; v_call: TRBV7-9; d_call: .; clone_size: many; cdr3_aa: CASSSSGIRGNQPQHF; cdr3_nt: TGTGCCAGCAGCTCGTCGGGTATCCGGGGTAATCAGCCCCAGCATTTT
j_call: TRBJ2-7; v_call: TRBV21-1; d_call: .; clone_size: .; cdr3_aa: CASSQRQCPQYF; cdr3_nt: TGTGCCAGCAGCCAACGACAGTGTCCGCAGTACTTC
j_call: TRBJ2-1; v_call: TRBV27; d_call: TRBD2; clone_size: few; cdr3_aa: CASSFGTSGGPRPYNEQFF; cdr3_nt: TGTGCCAGCAGTTTTGGGACTAGCGGGGGGCCCCGCCCATACAATGAGCAGTTCTTC
j_call: TRBJ2-7; v_call: TRBV5-1; d_call: .; clone_size: few; cdr3_aa: CASSRRGGVNYEQYF; cdr3_nt: TGCGCCAGCAGCCGTCGAGGCGGGGTGAACTACGAGCAGTACTTC
j_call: TRBJ2-5; v_call: TRBV5-1; d_call: .; clone_size: few; cdr3_aa: CASSFNNDRFRRTQYF; cdr3_nt: TGCGCCAGCAGCTTTAACAACGACAGGTTCCGGCGGACCCAGTACTTC
j_call: TRBJ2-1; v_call: TRBV21-1; d_call: .; clone_size: few; cdr3_aa: CASSKDGELVLWGLYNEQFF; cdr3_nt: TGTGCCAGCAGCAAAGACGGGGAACTAGTCCTTTGGGGACTCTACAATGAGCAGTTCTTC
j_call: TRBJ1-2; v_call: TRBV4-3; d_call: .; clone_size: .; cdr3_aa: CASSHPEAQGAGYTF; cdr3_nt: TGCGCCAGCAGCCATCCTGAGGCACAGGGAGCCGGCTACACCTTC
j_call: TRBJ1-1; v_call: TRBV20-1; d_call: .; clone_size: .; cdr3_aa: CSARPGVNTEAFF; cdr3_nt: TGCAGTGCTAGACCAGGGGTAAACACTGAAGCTTTCTTT
j_call: TRBJ2-1; v_call: TRBV7-8; d_call: .; clone_size: few; cdr3_aa: CASSLEGLTYNEQFF; cdr3_nt: TGTGCCAGCAGCTTAGAAGGCCTAACGTACAATGAGCAGTTCTTC
j_call: TRBJ2-1; v_call: TRBV7-8; d_call: TRBD1; clone_size: .; cdr3_aa: CASSLEWGQGTYNEQFF; cdr3_nt: TGTGCCAGCAGCTTAGAGTGGGGACAGGGGACCTACAATGAGCAGTTCTTC
j_call: TRBJ2-5; v_call: TRBV9; d_call: .; clone_size: few; cdr3_aa: CASSVMWGEETQYF; cdr3_nt: TGTGCCAGCAGCGTAATGTGGGGTGAAGAGACCCAGTACTTC
j_call: TRBJ2-7; v_call: TRBV5-6; d_call: .; clone_size: .; cdr3_aa: CASSSDDRYEQYF; cdr3_nt: TGTGCCAGCAGCTCGGACGATCGCTACGAGCAGTACTTC
j_call: TRBJ2-1; v_call: TRBV5-1; d_call: .; clone_size: many; cdr3_aa: CASSLGAPNYNEQFF; cdr3_nt: TGCGCCAGCAGCTTGGGGGCGCCCAATTACAATGAGCAGTTCTTC
j_call: TRBJ1-2; v_call: TRBV4-2; d_call: .; clone_size: .; cdr3_aa: CASTPGAVYGYTF; cdr3_nt: TGTGCCAGCACCCCCGGGGCCGTCTATGGCTACACCTTC
j_call: TRBJ2-1; v_call: TRBV4-3; d_call: .; clone_size: few; cdr3_aa: CASSQDTAYNEQFF; cdr3_nt: TGCGCCAGCAGCCAAGATACGGCCTACAATGAGCAGTTCTTC
j_call: TRBJ2-7; v_call: TRBV5-1; d_call: TRBD2; clone_size: .; cdr3_aa: CASSLGAGGIYEQYF; cdr3_nt: TGCGCCAGCAGCTTAGGAGCGGGGGGGATCTACGAGCAGTACTTC
j_call: TRBJ1-2; v_call: TRBV6-4; d_call: .; clone_size: .; cdr3_aa: CASSGGKSYGYTF; cdr3_nt: TGTGCCAGCAGCGGGGGGAAAAGCTATGGCTACACCTTC
j_call: TRBJ2-7; v_call: TRBV15; d_call: .; clone_size: few; cdr3_aa: CATSRGRDREPFSYEQYF; cdr3_nt: TGTGCCACCAGCAGAGGGAGAGATAGGGAACCGTTCTCCTACGAGCAGTACTTC
j_call: TRBJ2-3; v_call: TRBV12-3/TRBV12-4; d_call: TRBD2; clone_size: .; cdr3_aa: CASRTSGRDPTDTQYF; cdr3_nt: TGTGCCAGTCGGACTAGCGGGAGGGATCCCACAGATACGCAGTATTTT
j_call: TRBJ1-4; v_call: TRBV28; d_call: TRBD1; clone_size: few; cdr3_aa: CASSPRDRNEKLFF; cdr3_nt: TGTGCCAGCAGCCCTCGGGACAGGAATGAAAAACTGTTTTTT
j_call: TRBJ1-2; v_call: TRBV2; d_call: .; clone_size: .; cdr3_aa: CASTARGNYGYTF; cdr3_nt: TGTGCCAGCACCGCCAGGGGAAACTATGGCTACACCTTC
j_call: TRBJ2-7; v_call: TRBV2; d_call: .; clone_size: .; cdr3_aa: CASTAGQTLSSYEQYF; cdr3_nt: TGTGCCAGCACTGCCGGGCAGACTCTCAGCTCCTACGAGCAGTACTTC